Described below is a single T cell receptor (beta chain) sequence and its context. The data stem from a study of patients and donors after allogeneic stem cell transplantation. Each CDR3 protein is one row after TCRdb ran MiXCR on the RT-PCR reads. The top ten clones hold about 9.9% of a sample with about 200,000 distinct CDR3 sequences, around two fifths of them seen once. The V end lost 4 bases, the J end lost 3 bases, and 13 bases lay between the germline ends. The CDR3 has 14 residues. The rearrangement links TRBV12-3 or TRBV12-4 to TRBJ2-7; D is possibly TRBD1 (6 bases). Source material: blood, either unsorted or a sorted T cell fraction (not recorded which). The receptor was derived from a human donor who was either an allogeneic HSCT recipient or a stem cell or donor lymphocyte infusion donor (not recorded which). It is not recorded whose cells these are; they may come from a transplant donor. The CDR3 DNA follows: TGTGCCAGCAGTTCACAGGGTACCCTCTACGAGCAGTACTTC. Its protein product is CASSSQGTLYEQYF.